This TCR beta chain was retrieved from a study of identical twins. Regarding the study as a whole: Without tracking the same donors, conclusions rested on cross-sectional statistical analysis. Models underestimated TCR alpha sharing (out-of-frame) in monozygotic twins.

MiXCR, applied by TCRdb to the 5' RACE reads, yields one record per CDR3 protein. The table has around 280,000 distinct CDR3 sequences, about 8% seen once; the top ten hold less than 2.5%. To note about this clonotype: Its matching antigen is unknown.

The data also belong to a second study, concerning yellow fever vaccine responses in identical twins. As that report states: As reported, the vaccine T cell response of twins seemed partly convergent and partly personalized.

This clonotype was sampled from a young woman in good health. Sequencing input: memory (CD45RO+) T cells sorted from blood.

The CDR3 spells CASRRVANYGYTF. CDR3 nucleotide sequence: TGTGCCAGCCGTCGGGTAGCTAACTATGGCTACACCTTC. The chain combines TRBV6-6 with TRBJ1-2; D uncertain. V was shortened by 8 bases and J by 0 bases, with 10 bases between the two germline ends. The CDR3 totals 13 residues. The germline V gene encodes CDR1 MNHNY and CDR2 SVGAGI (reference sequence).